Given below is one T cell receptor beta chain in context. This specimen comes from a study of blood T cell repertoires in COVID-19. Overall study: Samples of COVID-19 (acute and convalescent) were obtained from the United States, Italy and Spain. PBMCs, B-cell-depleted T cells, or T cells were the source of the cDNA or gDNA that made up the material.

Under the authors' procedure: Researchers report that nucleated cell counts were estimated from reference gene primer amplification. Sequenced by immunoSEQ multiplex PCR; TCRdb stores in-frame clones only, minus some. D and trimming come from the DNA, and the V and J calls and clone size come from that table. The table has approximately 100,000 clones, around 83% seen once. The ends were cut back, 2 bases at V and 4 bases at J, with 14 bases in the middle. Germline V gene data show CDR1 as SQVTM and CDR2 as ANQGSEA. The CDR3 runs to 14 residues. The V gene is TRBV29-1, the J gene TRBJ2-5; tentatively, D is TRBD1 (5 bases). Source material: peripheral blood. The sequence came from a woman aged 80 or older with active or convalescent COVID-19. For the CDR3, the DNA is TGCAGCGTTGAACAGGGCAGGTCGGGAGAGACCCAGTACTTC. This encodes CSVEQGRSGETQYF.